This TCR beta chain was observed in a study of Tregs in tolerant kidney transplant recipients. Assay: immunoSEQ multiplex PCR; the TCRdb copy retains only in-frame clones and omits some. In the table there are about 120,000 clones, approximately 90% of which are singletons. Unstimulated regulatory T cells (CD4+CD25+CD127-), CD4+CD25- non-regulatory cells, CD4 and CD8 cells were FACS-sorted from thawed PBMCs. This CDR3 comprises 15 residues. Germline CDR1 and CDR2: SGDLS and YYNGEE. V was clipped by 3 bases and J by 0 bases; unmatched bases: 3. Comment on this clone: What it binds is not known.

Points from the study as a whole: No direct test of biological reproducibility was done here. Tregs expanded with activated donor B cells seemed most donor-specific.

The J gene is TRBJ2-7, the V gene TRBV9; 10 positions agree with TRBD1. The sample consisted of CD4+ T cells from blood. The clonotype was recovered from a human donor in good health. CDR3 in amino acids: CASSAGTGASYEQYF. CDR3 nucleotide sequence: TGTGCCAGCAGCGCGGGGACAGGGGCCTCCTACGAGCAGTACTTC.